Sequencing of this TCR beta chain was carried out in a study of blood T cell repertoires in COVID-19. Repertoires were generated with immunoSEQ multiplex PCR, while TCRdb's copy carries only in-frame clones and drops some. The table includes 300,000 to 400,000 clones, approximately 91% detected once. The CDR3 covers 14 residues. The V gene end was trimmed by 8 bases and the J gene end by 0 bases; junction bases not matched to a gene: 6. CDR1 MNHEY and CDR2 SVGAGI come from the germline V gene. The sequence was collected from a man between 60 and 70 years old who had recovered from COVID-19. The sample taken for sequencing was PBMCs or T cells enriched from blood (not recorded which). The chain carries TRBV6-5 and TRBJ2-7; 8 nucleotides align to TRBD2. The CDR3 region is CASRTAGASYEQYF. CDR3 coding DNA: TGTGCCAGCCGAACAGCGGGAGCCTCCTACGAGCAGTACTTC.